This T cell receptor beta chain was sequenced in a study of neurological immune-mediated disorders (dated by TCRdb to the late 2010s). Some background on the complete study: Using UMI-based sequencing, the study compared peripheral blood TCR-beta repertoires from patients with HTLV-I-associated myelopathy (HAM/TSP), patients with multiple sclerosis, and healthy controls. The 90 to 110 TCR-beta libraries included longitudinal samples, technical triplicates and paired sorted CD4+ and CD8+ T-cell subsets alongside PBMC samples. The cohort was made up of about 65 subjects, consisting of around 15 HAM/TSP patients, around 35 multiple sclerosis patients and about 20 healthy controls.

The sample holds many counts of this clonotype. There is no known antigen for this receptor. The sample holds no much larger clone one base away, and base qualities are not on file. Compared with germline, V lacks 4 bases and J lacks 2 bases; bases without a gene match: 5. The CDR3, from cysteine to phenylalanine, totals 15 residues. The entry retains the CDR3 DNA only, 45 bases that are in frame from base 1. CDR1 and CDR2 were assigned from the germline V gene as KGHDR and SFDVKD. Findings and caveats that apply to the study as a whole: No identical CDR3 amino acid sequences were found to be shared among expanded clones across subjects, suggesting that TCR-beta repertoires were private in all groups. TCR clonal expansion was highest in HAM/TSP patients and lowest in MS patients, with MS patients falling below even healthy controls.

cDNA was synthesized by template-switch 5'RACE using a primer carrying a 10-nucleotide random unique molecular identifier by which each TCR transcript was tagged. Over 200 million TCR-beta sequences, covering 15-18 subjects, were produced in each sequencing run. The RNeasy kit was used for extraction of total RNA. Using the KAPA Real-time Library Amplification kit, TCR-beta VDJ regions were amplified with primers for the TCR constant region and the 5'RACE anchor. Sample indexes and Illumina adaptors were added in a first PCR, after which library yield was increased in a second PCR. After purification with Ampure beads, the TCR product of roughly 650 bp was size-selected on a 2% E-gel SizeSelection system. Before pooling, library quality was checked on a Bioanalyzer, concentration was measured with Qubit, and libraries were quantified with the Kapa Library Quantification kit. An Illumina HiSeq 2500 was used to sequence the libraries paired-end at 2 x 150 bp. To increase sequence diversity, roughly 24-32% phiX was spiked into each library pool. The study's own analysis went as follows. The quality-filtered reads were processed with the UMI-based MiGEC pipeline, whose error correction step removed more than 80% of the raw TCR sequences. IMGT germline references were used for alignment of VDJ genes, and clonotypes were defined by a unique CDR3 amino acid sequence together with V-J genes. Clonal expansion, Shannon diversity and CDR3 relatedness were evaluated with VDJtools (CalcPairwiseDistances, ClusterSamples), while phylogenetic trees were built in CLCbio workbench. Clones with at least 8 unique UMIs were defined as expanded, with this threshold being based on coefficient-of-variation modelling across technical triplicates. The public reads were reanalyzed by TCRdb: fastp trimming at Q25, MiXCR alignment, in-frame beta chains only. Entries that share a CDR3 protein sequence are merged under the most common genes and DNA. TCRdb, not the original authors, processed these V and J calls. This sample holds fewer than 30,000 distinct CDR3 sequences; under 15% were observed only once. Roughly 16% of the sample belongs to the ten largest clones.

Libraries from unsorted PBMCs were made from 2 million PBMCs kept in RNAlater at -80 degrees C until RNA extraction. Peripheral blood was subjected to Ficoll-Hypaque density gradient centrifugation to isolate PBMCs, which were then cryopreserved in liquid nitrogen. The specimen sequenced was PBMCs. The rearranged chain carries TRBV24-1 and TRBJ1-2; the junction holds 8 bases that match TRBD1. The receptor was derived from a woman between 35 and 50 years old with HTLV-1-associated myelopathy (HAM/TSP). The DNA is as follows: TGTGCCACCAGTGACCCCCGACAGGGGAACTATGGCTACACCTTC. The resulting protein is CATSDPRQGNYGYTF.